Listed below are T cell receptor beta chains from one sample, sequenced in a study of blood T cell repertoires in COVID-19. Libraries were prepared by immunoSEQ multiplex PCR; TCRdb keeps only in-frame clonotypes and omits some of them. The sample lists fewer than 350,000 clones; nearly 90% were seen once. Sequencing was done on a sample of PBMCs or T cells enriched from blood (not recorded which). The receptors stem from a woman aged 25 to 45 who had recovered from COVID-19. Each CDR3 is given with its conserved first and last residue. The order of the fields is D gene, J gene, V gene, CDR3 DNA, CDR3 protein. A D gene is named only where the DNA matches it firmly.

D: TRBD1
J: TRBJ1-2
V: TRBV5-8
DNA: TGTGCCAGCAGCTTTACCCACAGGGGGCTAAGTGGCTACACCTTC
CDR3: CASSFTHRGLSGYTF

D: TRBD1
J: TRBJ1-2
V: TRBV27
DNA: TGTGCCAGCTCGCACCTGACAGGGAACTATGGCTACACCTTC
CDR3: CASSHLTGNYGYTF

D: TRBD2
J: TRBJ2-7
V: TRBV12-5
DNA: TGTGCTAGTGGTTTGAGAGAAGCGACTAGCGGGACAAATAGGTTGGGCTACGAGCAGTACTTC
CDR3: CASGLREATSGTNRLGYEQYF

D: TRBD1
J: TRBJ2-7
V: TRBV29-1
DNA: TGCAGCGCCTGGACAGGTCCCCGCGAGCAGTACTTC
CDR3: CSAWTGPREQYF

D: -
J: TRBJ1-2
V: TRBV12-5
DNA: TGTGCTAGTGCCGACGACCTTAGGACAGTAGGCGACGGCTACACCTTC
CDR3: CASADDLRTVGDGYTF

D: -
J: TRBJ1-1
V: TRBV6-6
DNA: TGTGCCAGCAGTTTGGGGGGGGTAGGGGAAGCTTTCTTT
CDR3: CASSLGGVGEAFF

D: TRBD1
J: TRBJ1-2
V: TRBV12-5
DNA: TGTGCTAGTGGTTTGGTGAGAGGACAGGGCGGCTATGGCTACACCTTC
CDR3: CASGLVRGQGGYGYTF

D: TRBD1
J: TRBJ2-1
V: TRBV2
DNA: TGTGCCAGCAGAAGGACAGGTAGCTCCTACAATGAGCAGTTCTTC
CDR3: CASRRTGSSYNEQFF

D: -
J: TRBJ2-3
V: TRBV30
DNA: TGTGCCTGGAGTGTAGCAGTGTGGTCCGGGGGGCCAGATACGCAGTATTTT
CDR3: CAWSVAVWSGGPDTQYF

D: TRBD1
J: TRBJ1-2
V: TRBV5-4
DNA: TGTGCCAGCAGCTTGGGTGAGGGGGCCGGGACTAACTATGGCTACACCTTC
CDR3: CASSLGEGAGTNYGYTF

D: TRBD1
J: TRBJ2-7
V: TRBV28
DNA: TGTGCCAGCAGTTCCGCCGGGACAGGTTTTAATATGGGCTCCTACGAGCAGTACTTC
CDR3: CASSSAGTGFNMGSYEQYF

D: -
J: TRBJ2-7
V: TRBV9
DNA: TGTGCCAGCAGCGTAGGGGGCGATACCTACGAGCAGTACTTC
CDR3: CASSVGGDTYEQYF

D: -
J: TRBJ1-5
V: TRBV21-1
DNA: TGTGCCAGCAGCAAAGTGAGTAGCACTCGTATCGGGCCCCAGCATTTT
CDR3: CASSKVSSTRIGPQHF

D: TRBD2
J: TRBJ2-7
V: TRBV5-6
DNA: TGTGCCAGCAGCACAAAACCGGGAGGCCCCTACGAGCAGTACTTC
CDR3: CASSTKPGGPYEQYF

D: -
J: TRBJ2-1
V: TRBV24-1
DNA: TGTGCCACCAGTGACTCCCTTAATTACAATGAGCAGTTCTTC
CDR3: CATSDSLNYNEQFF